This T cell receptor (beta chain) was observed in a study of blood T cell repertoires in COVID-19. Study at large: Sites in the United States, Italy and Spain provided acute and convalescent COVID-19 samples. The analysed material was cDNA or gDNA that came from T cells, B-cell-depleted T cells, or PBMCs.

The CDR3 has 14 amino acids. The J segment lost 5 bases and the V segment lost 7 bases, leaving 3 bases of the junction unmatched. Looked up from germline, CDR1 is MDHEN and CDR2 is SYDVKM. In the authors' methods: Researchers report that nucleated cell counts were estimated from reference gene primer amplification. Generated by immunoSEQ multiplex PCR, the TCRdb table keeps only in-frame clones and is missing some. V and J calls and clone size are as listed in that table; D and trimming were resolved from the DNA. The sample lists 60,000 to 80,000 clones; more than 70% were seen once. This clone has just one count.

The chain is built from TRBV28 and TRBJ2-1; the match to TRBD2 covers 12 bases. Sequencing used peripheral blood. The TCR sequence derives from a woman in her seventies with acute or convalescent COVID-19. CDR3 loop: CASNLAGGNNEQFF. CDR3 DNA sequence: TGTGCCAGCAATCTAGCGGGGGGGAACAATGAGCAGTTCTTC.